This T cell receptor (beta chain) appears in the sequencing data of a study of OX40 agonist ivuxolimab in advanced cancers. A word on this clone: Its cognate antigen is unknown.

Prior autoimmune disease or systemic immunosuppression barred patients. From germline, CDR1 is ENHRY and CDR2 SYGVKD. V shed 5 bases, J shed 7 bases, and the junction held 4 bases outside the gene matches. The CDR3 consists of 14 residues. General study results and limits: There were, on average, more expanded clones in CD8+ T cells than in CD4+. CD4+ and CD8+ blood T cells expanded clonally by week 6 at 0.1 to 3.0 mg/kg.

Repertoires were generated with immunoSEQ multiplex PCR, while TCRdb's copy carries only in-frame clones and drops some. Of around 80,000 clones in the sample, approximately 89% were seen once. The source of this sequence is an adult with an advanced solid tumor such as melanoma, head and neck, liver or kidney cancer. The chain joins TRBV10-3 to TRBJ1-6; 8 nucleotides agree with TRBD1. The sample consisted of CD4+ or CD8+ T cells sorted from blood, taken in a trial of the OX40 agonist ivuxolimab. This CDR3 reads CAISPGQGNSPLHF. The CDR3 nucleotides read TGTGCCATCAGTCCTGGACAGGGAAATTCACCCCTCCACTTT.